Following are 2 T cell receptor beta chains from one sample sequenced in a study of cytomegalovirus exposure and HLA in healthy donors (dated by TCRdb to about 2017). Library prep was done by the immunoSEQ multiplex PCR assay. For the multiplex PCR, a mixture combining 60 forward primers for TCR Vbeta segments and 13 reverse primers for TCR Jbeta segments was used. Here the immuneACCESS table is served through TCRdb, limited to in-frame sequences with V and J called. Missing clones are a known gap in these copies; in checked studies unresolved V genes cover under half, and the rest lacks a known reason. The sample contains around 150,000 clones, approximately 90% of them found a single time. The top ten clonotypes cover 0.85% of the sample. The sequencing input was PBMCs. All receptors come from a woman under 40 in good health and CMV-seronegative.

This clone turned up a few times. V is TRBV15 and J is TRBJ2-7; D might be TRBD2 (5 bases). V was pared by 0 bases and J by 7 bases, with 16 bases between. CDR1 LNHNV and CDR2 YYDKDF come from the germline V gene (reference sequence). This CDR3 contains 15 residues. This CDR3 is CATSRDNSVIAEQYF. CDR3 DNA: TGTGCCACCAGCAGAGATAACAGCGTAATAGCGGAGCAGTACTTC.

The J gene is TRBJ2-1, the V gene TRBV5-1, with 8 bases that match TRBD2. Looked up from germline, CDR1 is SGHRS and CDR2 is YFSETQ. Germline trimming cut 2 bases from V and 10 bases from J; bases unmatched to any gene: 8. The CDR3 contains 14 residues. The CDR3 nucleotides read TGCGCCAGCAGCTTAGTAAGCGGGAGCCACGAGCAGTTCTTC. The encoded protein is CASSLVSGSHEQFF. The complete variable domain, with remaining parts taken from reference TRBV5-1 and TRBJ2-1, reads KAGVTQTPRYLIKTRGQQVTLSCSPISGHRSVSWYQQTPGQGLQFLFEYFSETQRNKGNFPGRFSGRQFSNSRSEMNVSTLELGDSALYLCASSLVSGSHEQFFGPGTRLTVL.